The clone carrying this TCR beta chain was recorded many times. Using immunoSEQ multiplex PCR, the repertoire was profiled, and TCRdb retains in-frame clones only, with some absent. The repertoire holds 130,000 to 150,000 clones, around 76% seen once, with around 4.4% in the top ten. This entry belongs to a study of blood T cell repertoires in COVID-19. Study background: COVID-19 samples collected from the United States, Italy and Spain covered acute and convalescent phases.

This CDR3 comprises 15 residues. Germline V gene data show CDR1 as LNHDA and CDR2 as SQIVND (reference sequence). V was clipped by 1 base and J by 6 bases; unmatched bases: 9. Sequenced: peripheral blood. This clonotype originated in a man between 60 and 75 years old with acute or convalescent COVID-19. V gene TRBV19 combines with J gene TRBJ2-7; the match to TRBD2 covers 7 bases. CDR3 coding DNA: TGTGCCAGTAGTATAGGAGCGGGACGAGGGATCGAGCAGTACTTC. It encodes CASSIGAGRGIEQYF.